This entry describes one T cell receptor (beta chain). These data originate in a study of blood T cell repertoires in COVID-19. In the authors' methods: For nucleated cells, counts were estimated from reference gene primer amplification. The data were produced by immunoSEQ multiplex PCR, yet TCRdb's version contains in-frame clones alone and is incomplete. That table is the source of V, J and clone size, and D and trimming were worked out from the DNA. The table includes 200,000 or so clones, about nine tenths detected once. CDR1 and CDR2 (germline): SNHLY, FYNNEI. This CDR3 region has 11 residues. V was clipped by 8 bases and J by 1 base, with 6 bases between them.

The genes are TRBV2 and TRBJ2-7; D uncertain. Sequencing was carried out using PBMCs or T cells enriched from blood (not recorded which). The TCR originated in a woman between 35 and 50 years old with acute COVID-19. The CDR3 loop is CASGQSYEQYF. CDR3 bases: TGTGCCAGCGGGCAATCCTACGAGCAGTACTTC. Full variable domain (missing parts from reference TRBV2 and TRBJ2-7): EPEVTQTPSHQVTQMGQEVILRCVPISNHLYFYWYRQILGQKVEFLVSFYNNEISEKSEIFDDQFSVERPDGSNFTLKIRSTKLEDSAMYFCASGQSYEQYFGPGTRLTVT.